This TCR beta chain was identified in a study of T cells in women clearing cervical HPV infection. The CDR3 length is 16 residues. The V gene end was trimmed by 4 bases and the J gene end by 6 bases; junction bases not matched to a gene: 11. Germline CDR1 LNHDA, CDR2 SQIVND (reference sequence). About this clone itself: The CDR3 end lies 3 residues beyond the end of the read and is filled in from the germline J gene.

Repertoires were generated with immunoSEQ multiplex PCR, while TCRdb's copy carries only in-frame clones and drops some. Its table records roughly 36,000 clones. The rearrangement links TRBV19 to TRBJ1-5; TRBD1 agrees at 8 bases. The TCR originated in a woman between 18 and 70 years old with a cervical HPV16 infection that either progressed to CIN3+ or cleared (not recorded which). The sequencing sample was made of blood buffy coat. CDR3 sequence: CASSTGTGGEGQPQHF. The CDR3 bases that were read are TGTGCCAGTAGTACGGGGACAGGCGGGGAAGGTCAGCCC. The full variable domain, in which reference TRBV19 and TRBJ1-5 provide the parts outside the CDR3, is DGGITQSPKYLFRKEGQNVTLSCEQNLNHDAMYWYRQDPGQGLRLIYYSQIVNDFQKGDIAEGYSVSREKKESFPLTVTSAQKNPTAFYLCASSTGTGGEGQPQHFGDGTRLSIL.